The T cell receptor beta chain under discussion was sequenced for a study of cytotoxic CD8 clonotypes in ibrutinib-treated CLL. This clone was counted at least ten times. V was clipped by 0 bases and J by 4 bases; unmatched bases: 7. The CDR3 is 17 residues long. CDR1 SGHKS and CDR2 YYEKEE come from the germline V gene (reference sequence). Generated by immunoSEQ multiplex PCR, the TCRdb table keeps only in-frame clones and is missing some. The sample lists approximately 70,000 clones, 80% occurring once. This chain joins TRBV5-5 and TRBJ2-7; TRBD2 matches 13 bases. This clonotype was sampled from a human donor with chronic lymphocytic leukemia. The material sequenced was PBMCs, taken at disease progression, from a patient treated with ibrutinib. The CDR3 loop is CASSLAVLAGGLYEQYF. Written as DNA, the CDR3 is TGTGCCAGCAGCTTGGCCGTACTAGCGGGAGGGCTATACGAGCAGTACTTC.